The 25 T cell receptor beta chains listed next were all sequenced from one sample in a study of cytomegalovirus exposure and HLA in healthy donors. TCRdb's copy holds only in-frame clones and misses some; the assay was immunoSEQ multiplex PCR. The data contain 150,000 to 200,000 clones, 80% to 85% of them seen just once; the ten biggest clones take up 9.5% to 13%. The sequenced material came from PBMCs. All receptors derive from a man aged 30 to 45 in good health and CMV-seropositive.

The V and J genes are TRBV9 and TRBJ2-5; TRBD2 agrees at 8 bases. Germline CDR1 reads SGDLS; CDR2 reads YYNGEE. The CDR3 covers 15 residues. J gave up 2 bases and V 2 bases, and 5 bases lay outside the gene matches. CDR3 bases: TGTGCCAGCAGCGTCGGGGGGACTAGACAAGAGACCCAGTACTTC. Translated, it gives CASSVGGTRQETQYF.

The chain couples TRBV11-1 to TRBJ2-2; a possible D gene is TRBD1 (5 bases). V lost 5 bases and J lost 1, with 5 bases in between. CDR1 and CDR2 (germline): SGHAT, FQDESV (reference sequence). CDR3 length: 13 amino acids. The CDR3 region is CASSDRNTGELFF. The CDR3 DNA sequence: TGTGCCAGCAGCGACAGGAACACCGGGGAGCTGTTTTTT.

The V and J genes are TRBV11-2 and TRBJ2-1; D gene unclear. Looked up from germline, CDR1 is SGHAT and CDR2 is FQNNGV. Trimming removed 0 bases at V and 7 bases at J, with 10 bases between. This CDR3 has 14 residues. The CDR3 DNA reads as TGTGCCAGCAGCTTAGATCTACTCAAGAATGAGCAGTTCTTC. Translating gives CASSLDLLKNEQFF.

V usage is TRBV11-2 and J usage is TRBJ1-2; possible D gene TRBD1, 6 bases. Trimming left V 5 bases short and J 3 bases short, with 10 bases between. Germline CDR1 SGHAT, CDR2 FQNNGV. The CDR3 length is 13 residues. This CDR3 is CASSIQGDYGYTF. CDR3 DNA sequence: TGTGCCAGCAGCATACAGGGCGACTATGGCTACACCTTC.

V gene TRBV15 combines with J gene TRBJ1-5, with D possibly being TRBD1 (5 bases). Germline CDR1 LNHNV, CDR2 YYDKDF (reference sequence). V lost 0 bases and J lost 2, with 8 bases in between. This CDR3 has 15 residues. DNA for the CDR3: TGTGCCACCAGCAGAGATAAAGGGGGCAATCAGCCCCAGCATTTT. Residues: CATSRDKGGNQPQHF.

The chain employs TRBV5-1 and TRBJ2-7, with D maybe TRBD1 (7 bases). In germline, CDR1 is SGHRS, CDR2 YFSETQ. This CDR3 region has 15 residues. V was clipped by 3 bases and J by 3 bases, with 16 bases between them. CDR3 sequence reads: CASSSRRGVGYEQYF. The CDR3 DNA is TGCGCCAGCAGCTCCCGCAGGGGGGTCGGCTACGAGCAGTACTTC.

The V call is TRBV13, the J call TRBJ2-1; TRBD2 is a possible D gene (5 bases). The CDR3 consists of 13 residues. Germline V gives CDR1 PRHDT, CDR2 FYEKMQ (reference sequence). V lost 1 base and J lost 8, with 9 bases in between. This chain's CDR3 is CASSLVLEDEQFF. CDR3 DNA: TGTGCCAGCAGCTTAGTACTAGAGGATGAGCAGTTCTTC.

CDR3 in DNA: TGTGCCAGCAGTCCCGACAGGGAGGCAAACTATGGCTACACCTTC. Amino acids: CASSPDREANYGYTF. The chain joins TRBV28 to TRBJ1-2; the match to TRBD1 covers 7 bases. V was clipped by 5 bases and J by 2 bases; unmatched bases: 8. CDR3 size: 15 residues. From germline, CDR1 is MDHEN and CDR2 SYDVKM.

The gene calls are TRBV27 and TRBJ2-6; TRBD2 aligns across 7 bases. The CDR3 has 16 residues. The trim removed 7 bases at V and 0 bases at J, leaving 6 bases unmatched. The V gene's germline CDR1 is MNHEY and CDR2 SMNVEV (reference sequence). CDR3 sequence (DNA): TGTGCCAGCACCCGACTAGCTAACTCTGGGGCCAACGTCCTGACTTTC. Protein sequence: CASTRLANSGANVLTF.

The chain is built from TRBV11-2 and TRBJ1-4, with unresolved D. The CDR3 covers 15 residues. Germline CDR1 reads SGHAT; CDR2 reads FQNNGV. V was cut by 5 bases and J by 4 bases, with 14 bases left in between. CDR3 amino acids: CASSPRIAGNEKLFF. The DNA for the CDR3 is TGTGCCAGCAGCCCTAGGATAGCGGGTAATGAAAAACTGTTTTTT.

The rearrangement joins TRBV30 to TRBJ1-5, with TRBD1 matching 8 bases. The CDR3 sequence is 14 residues long. Germline loops: CDR1 GTSNPN, CDR2 SVGIG (reference sequence). J gave up 5 bases and V 2 bases, and 5 bases lay outside the gene matches. CDR3 sequence: CAWSTGGVDQPQHF. CDR3 bases: TGTGCCTGGAGTACAGGGGGTGTTGATCAGCCCCAGCATTTT.

This chain links TRBV5-1 with TRBJ2-2; D possibly corresponds to TRBD1 (5 bases). Germline values: CDR1 SGHRS, CDR2 YFSETQ. The V end lost 3 bases, the J end lost 7 bases, and 13 bases lay between the germline ends. This CDR3 region has 14 residues. The CDR3 spells CASSSGAGVGELFF. CDR3 sequence (DNA): TGCGCCAGCAGCTCTGGGGCTGGAGTCGGGGAGCTGTTTTTT.

This chain links TRBV5-1 with TRBJ2-2, with a tentative D call TRBD1 (6 bases). Germline assignment: CDR1 SGHRS and CDR2 YFSETQ. The CDR3 totals 14 residues. V shed 1 base and J shed 5 bases, with 9 bases lying between them. CDR3: CASSLQGLTGELFF. DNA of the CDR3: TGCGCCAGCAGCTTGCAGGGGCTGACCGGGGAGCTGTTTTTT.

This rearrangement joins TRBV5-8 to TRBJ1-5, with D unresolved. Germline loops: CDR1 SGHTS, CDR2 YDEGEE. Trimming pared 0 bases from V and 5 bases from J, leaving 3 bases between. The CDR3 spans 12 residues. CDR3 DNA: TGTGCCAGCAGCTTGGTCGATCAGCCCCAGCATTTT. This translates into CASSLVDQPQHF. The variable domain in full, with the rest retrieved from reference TRBV5-8 and TRBJ1-5, is EAGVTQSPTHLIKTRGQQATLRCSPISGHTSVYWYQQALGLGLQFLLWYDEGEERNRGNFPPRFSGRQFPNYSSELNVNALELEDSALYLCASSLVDQPQHFGDGTRLSIL.

V usage is TRBV4-1 and J usage is TRBJ1-5, with TRBD1 matching 9 bases. The CDR3 runs 18 residues. The germline CDR1 and CDR2 sequences are MGHRA and YSYEKL. The J segment lost 6 bases and the V segment lost 4 bases, leaving 16 bases of the junction unmatched. The CDR3 nucleotides read TGCGCCAGCAGCCCCTGGGACAGGGTGGGGGGTATGGGTCAGCCCCAGCATTTT. Translating it yields CASSPWDRVGGMGQPQHF.

This clone has just one count. The V call is TRBV7-3, the J call TRBJ2-7; 8 bases agree with TRBD1. Germline values: CDR1 SGHTA, CDR2 FQGTGA. The CDR3 is 13 amino acids. Unmatched junction bases numbered 5, after V lost 5 bases and J lost 5 bases. CDR3 sequence: CASSQDREDEQYF. The CDR3 coding sequence is TGTGCCAGCAGCCAGGACAGGGAGGACGAGCAGTACTTC.

This chain uses TRBV6-5 with TRBJ2-7; D might be TRBD2 (6 bases). This CDR3 has 16 amino acids. Trimming removed 0 bases from V and 2 bases from J, with 14 bases in between. Germline V gene sequence: CDR1 MNHEY, CDR2 SVGAGI. The chain's CDR3 is CASSYSMDGGAYEQYF. CDR3 coding DNA: TGTGCCAGCAGTTACTCGATGGACGGGGGTGCCTACGAGCAGTACTTC.

This clone was counted a few times. The chain employs TRBV5-4 and TRBJ1-1, with D possibly TRBD1 on 6 matching bases. From germline, CDR1 is SGHNT and CDR2 YYREEE (reference sequence). Trimming removed 0 bases from V and 4 bases from J, with 10 bases in between. The CDR3 has 14 amino acids. CDR3 DNA: TGTGCCAGCAGCTTGGTAGAAGGGGGCACTGAAGCTTTCTTT. The encoded protein is CASSLVEGGTEAFF.

At least ten counts were recorded for this clone. This chain links TRBV2 with TRBJ2-7, with D uncertain. The CDR3 is 12 residues long. Trimming cost V 6 bases and J 3 bases, with 9 bases left between them. The germline V gene has CDR1 SNHLY and CDR2 FYNNEI. CDR3 bases: TGTGCCAGCAGGCCCGAGAGCTACGAGCAGTACTTC. This encodes CASRPESYEQYF.

V and J are TRBV28 and TRBJ1-2; D not certain. Trimming removed 10 bases at V and 5 bases at J, with 14 bases between. This CDR3 region has 12 residues. CDR1 is MDHEN, CDR2 SYDVKM, per germline. Written as DNA, the CDR3 is TGTGCCAACCTCGCCCAGTCGTATGGCTACACCTTC. Translation gives CANLAQSYGYTF.

The chain employs TRBV5-6 and TRBJ2-1, with 8 bases aligning to TRBD2. The germline CDR1 and CDR2 sequences are SGHDT and YYEEEE. J was trimmed by 7 bases and V by 0 bases; bases with no gene match: 6. This CDR3 comprises 15 residues. This CDR3 reads CASSLGSGIGNEQFF. The CDR3 DNA follows: TGTGCCAGCAGCTTGGGTAGCGGGATAGGTAATGAGCAGTTCTTC.

This clone was detected only a few times. This rearrangement joins TRBV5-1 to TRBJ2-1; D might be TRBD2 (6 bases). Germline V gene data show CDR1 as SGHRS and CDR2 as YFSETQ. CDR3 size: 14 residues. V lost 2 bases, J lost 8 bases, and 14 bases lay in between. The CDR3 DNA reads TGCGCCAGCAGCTTAGATGGGAGGAGGGATGAGCAGTTCTTC. Its translation: CASSLDGRRDEQFF.

The CDR3 here is CAWTAGTNTEAFF. The CDR3 nucleotides are TGTGCCTGGACGGCGGGGACGAACACTGAAGCTTTCTTT. The chain uses TRBV30 and TRBJ1-1, with D possibly matching TRBD1 (5 bases). CDR3 length: 13 amino acids. Germline V gene data show CDR1 as GTSNPN and CDR2 as SVGIG (reference sequence). V was cut by 4 bases and J by 1 base, with 10 bases left in between.

V usage is TRBV28 and J usage is TRBJ2-3; no definite D call. The CDR3 loop spans 12 amino acids. Trimming took off 7 bases at V and 2 bases at J, with 7 bases between the two ends. Germline V gene data show CDR1 as MDHEN and CDR2 as SYDVKM. CDR3 coding DNA: TGTGCCAGCACCTCCTTCACAGATACGCAGTATTTT. Translating it yields CASTSFTDTQYF.

The CDR3: CASLILGQGLSQNTGELFF. CDR3 in DNA: TGTGCCAGCTTAATCCTAGGACAGGGGTTATCGCAAAACACCGGGGAGCTGTTTTTT. V gene TRBV2 combines with J gene TRBJ2-2, with 9 bases aligning to TRBD1. This CDR3 region has 19 residues. The germline V gene has CDR1 SNHLY and CDR2 FYNNEI. V dropped 8 bases and J dropped 2; count of bases not matched to a gene: 18.